A selection of T cell receptor beta chains follows, all from one sample in a study of blood T cell repertoires in COVID-19. Generated by immunoSEQ multiplex PCR, the TCRdb table keeps only in-frame clones and is missing some. Here the sample spans about 14,000 clones, approximately 90% being singletons. Sequencing was performed on peripheral blood. The receptors shown here come from a man aged 45-65 years with active COVID-19. CDR3s leave out the opening cysteine and the closing phenylalanine or tryptophan. A D gene is named only where the DNA matches it firmly. Size values are once, few and many counts, or a class for expanded clones, and some rows have none.

NA,TRBJ2-2,TRBV7-3,NA,ASSLTGAANTGELF
NA,TRBJ2-7,TRBV28,NA,ASSSGSSYEQY
TRBD1,TRBJ1-2,TRBV28,NA,ASSLRAGGRGYT
NA,TRBJ1-5,TRBV2,NA,ASSARGDQPQH
TRBD1,TRBJ2-1,TRBV7-3,NA,ASSSLGQGSKF
TRBD1,TRBJ1-2,TRBV3-1/TRBV3-2,once,ASSLSGTANYGYT
TRBD1,TRBJ1-1,TRBV5-6,NA,ASSLAPGQVVEAF
NA,TRBJ1-2,TRBV28,NA,ASSLDRQYLDNYGYT
NA,TRBJ1-2,TRBV6-5,NA,ASLSLHGYT
NA,TRBJ2-6,TRBV27,NA,ASSLRVAGANVLT
NA,TRBJ1-1,TRBV7-9,NA,ASMPGHQNTEAF
NA,TRBJ2-7,TRBV7-3,once,ASSLWAGEGYEQY
TRBD2,TRBJ2-7,TRBV27,NA,ASSRGRAYEQY
TRBD1,TRBJ1-5,TRBV30,NA,AWTPRGQGRNQPQH
TRBD1,TRBJ2-7,TRBV5-1,NA,ASTDGTGAEQY
NA,TRBJ1-2,TRBV12-3/TRBV12-4,NA,ASSLGGQGFAT
TRBD1,TRBJ1-3,TRBV5-1,NA,ASSWGTGNSGNTIY
TRBD1,TRBJ2-1,TRBV27,NA,ASSFGTGTYNEQF
NA,TRBJ2-7,TRBV3-1/TRBV3-2,NA,ASSQALVHEQY
NA,TRBJ1-3,TRBV19,NA,ASGTPGNTIY
NA,TRBJ2-1,TRBV27,once,ASSFFREIDEQF
NA,TRBJ2-6,TRBV4-2,few,ASSQEYSGANVLT
NA,TRBJ2-3,TRBV24-1,once,ATSDLRALSTDTQY
TRBD1,TRBJ1-1,TRBV5-1,NA,ASSRQGVMDTEAF
TRBD2,TRBJ2-1,TRBV3-1/TRBV3-2,NA,ASSARWGGRSQF
NA,TRBJ2-6,TRBV15,NA,ATSTDRANVLT
TRBD1,TRBJ1-2,TRBV4-3,once,ASSERGTGENYGYT
NA,TRBJ2-7,TRBV5-5,NA,ASSLAALGIGEQY
TRBD1,TRBJ2-2,TRBV5-1,NA,ASSLEGQGYTGELF
NA,TRBJ1-4,TRBV3-1/TRBV3-2,NA,ASSQDLDSAMKKLF
TRBD2,TRBJ2-7,TRBV6-1,NA,ASSELAGYEQY
NA,TRBJ2-6,TRBV25-1,NA,ASSPPSSGANVLT
NA,TRBJ2-7,TRBV21-1,few,ASSRIAGSSYEQY
TRBD2,TRBJ2-1,TRBV4-2,NA,ASSQDSLAGVPRLNEQF
NA,TRBJ2-1,TRBV9,NA,ASSLEGGSYNEQF
TRBD1,TRBJ1-6,TRBV27,NA,ASSSVGDRVESYNSPLH
TRBD2,TRBJ2-2,TRBV7-8,NA,ASSFYGLADTGELF
TRBD2,TRBJ2-1,TRBV4-1,NA,ASSQDSVVLAGVVEQF
NA,TRBJ1-3,TRBV6-5,NA,ASTTGFSGNTIY
TRBD1,TRBJ2-2,TRBV19,NA,ASTRRDRAAGELF
TRBD2,TRBJ2-1,TRBV4-1,NA,ATSAVLAGVGEQF
TRBD2,TRBJ2-4,TRBV19,NA,ASSIEKAGGVKNIQY
NA,TRBJ2-7,TRBV2,few,ASRYRGADEQY
TRBD2,TRBJ2-5,TRBV5-1,NA,ASRSGRAQETQY
NA,TRBJ2-1,TRBV7-6,NA,ASSSVRGNEQF
TRBD1,TRBJ1-5,TRBV28,NA,ASSLRTGSGNQPQH
NA,TRBJ2-7,TRBV7-2,once,ASSFTRTTTGGEQY
NA,TRBJ2-5,TRBV6-5,once,ASNHGVRETQY
NA,TRBJ1-1,TRBV25-1,NA,ATKKNTGENTEAF
NA,TRBJ2-3,TRBV24-1,once,ATSAFQGVSTDTQY
NA,TRBJ2-7,TRBV5-1,NA,ASSLGLDEQY
TRBD2,TRBJ2-7,TRBV7-6,NA,ASSLGTSGTYEQY
TRBD1,TRBJ2-7,TRBV15,once,ATSRDQGTAFYEQY
NA,TRBJ2-3,TRBV24-1,NA,ATQPAGDSTDTQY
NA,TRBJ2-1,TRBV4-1,NA,ASSLFVSSVYNEQF
TRBD2,TRBJ2-2,TRBV19,NA,ASSTFGTSGRASGELF
NA,TRBJ1-1,TRBV5-5,NA,ASSQLRVWSEAF
NA,TRBJ2-5,TRBV28,NA,ASSLSSGGVETQY
NA,TRBJ1-1,TRBV5-6,NA,ASSLGGPEAF
NA,TRBJ2-3,TRBV5-4,NA,ASSLRSPRADTQY